Many counts were recorded for the clone carrying this T cell receptor (beta chain). Its antigen is still unknown. This specimen belongs to a study of response to subunit inactivated influenza vaccine. The study's findings and limits: Only a handful of new T cells, the authors suggested, are recruited with each seasonal influenza vaccination.

Trimming cost V 2 bases and J 0 bases, with 5 bases left between them. The V gene's germline CDR1 is SEHNR and CDR2 FQNEAQ (reference sequence). The CDR3 has 14 amino acids. TCRdb itself ran the RT-PCR reads through MiXCR, one entry per CDR3 protein. The repertoire holds 500,000 to 600,000 distinct CDR3 sequences, with 12% to 15% as singletons. The chain combines TRBV7-9 with TRBJ2-1; no clear D gene. The material was PBMCs from blood, obtained roughly 13 days after vaccination. The sequence came from a man between 50 and 59 years old who received an inactivated influenza vaccine. The chain's CDR3 is CASSLSNSYNEQFF. In DNA form, the CDR3 reads TGTGCCAGCAGCTTAAGTAACTCCTACAATGAGCAGTTCTTC.